This is a list of T cell receptor beta chains from one sample in a study of cytomegalovirus exposure and HLA in healthy donors. Some clones are missing from TCRdb's copy, which holds only in-frame ones; the method was immunoSEQ multiplex PCR. The repertoire includes some 130,000 clones, 77% of them detected once, and 4.2% sits in the top ten. Sample: PBMCs. These receptors originate from a male donor in good health and CMV-seropositive. Both conserved end residues are part of each CDR3. A D gene is named only where the DNA matches it firmly. A clone size is listed for some rows: how often the clone was seen (once, few, many), or a class if it is expanded.

TRBJ1-1 NA medium-sized TRBV7-9 CASSLLGADNTEAFF TGTGCCAGCAGCTTATTGGGGGCGGACAACACTGAAGCTTTCTTT
TRBJ2-7 TRBD2 NA TRBV10-1 CAREPGLADEQYF TGCGCCAGGGAACCGGGACTAGCGGACGAGCAGTACTTC
TRBJ2-2 TRBD2 NA TRBV28 CASRPGLAGYAGELFF TGTGCCAGCAGACCCGGACTAGCGGGCTACGCCGGGGAGCTGTTTTTT
TRBJ1-5 NA NA TRBV6-5 CASSLRRGNQPQHF TGTGCCAGCAGTCTGCGCAGGGGCAATCAGCCCCAGCATTTT
TRBJ2-1 NA NA TRBV7-6 CASSTYTSYNEQFF TGTGCCAGCAGCACATACACTAGCTACAATGAGCAGTTCTTC
TRBJ2-1 NA few TRBV6-1 CASSEGESGGNEQFF TGTGCCAGCAGTGAAGGGGAATCTGGGGGGAATGAGCAGTTCTTC
TRBJ1-1 TRBD1 NA TRBV28 CASGDRVGVGTEAFF TGTGCCAGCGGGGACAGGGTTGGAGTAGGAACTGAAGCTTTCTTT
TRBJ2-3 NA NA TRBV7-9 CASRRQPGLSLGDTQYF TGTGCCAGCAGGAGACAACCGGGACTCTCCCTAGGGGATACGCAGTATTTT
TRBJ2-2 NA NA TRBV18 CASSPPGGYGYTGELFF TGTGCCAGCTCCCCTCCCGGAGGGTACGGCTACACCGGGGAGCTGTTTTTT
TRBJ2-7 TRBD1 NA TRBV4-2 CASSQLTGGINEQYF TGTGCCAGCAGCCAATTGACAGGGGGCATCAACGAGCAGTACTTC
TRBJ1-1 NA few TRBV5-1 CASTSGSGNTEAFF TGCGCCAGCACCTCGGGAAGCGGGAACACTGAAGCTTTCTTT
TRBJ2-7 TRBD2 NA TRBV9 CASSVGTSGDSYEQYF TGTGCCAGCAGCGTAGGAACTAGCGGGGACTCCTACGAGCAGTACTTC
TRBJ2-3 TRBD2 NA TRBV5-1 CASSLGTSASTDTQYF TGCGCCAGCAGCTTGGGGACTAGCGCTAGCACAGATACGCAGTATTTT
TRBJ1-2 TRBD1 NA TRBV28 CASSLTGGDYGYTF TGTGCCAGCAGTTTGACAGGGGGCGACTATGGCTACACCTTC
TRBJ2-3 TRBD2 NA TRBV9 CASSVEKEAGDTQYF TGTGCCAGCAGCGTAGAGAAGGAAGCGGGGGATACGCAGTATTTT
TRBJ2-1 NA few TRBV5-6 CASSSRKGLFSNEQFF TGTGCCAGCAGCTCCAGGAAGGGACTTTTCTCCAATGAGCAGTTCTTC
TRBJ2-7 NA NA TRBV21-1 CASGPRQGIRYEQYF TGTGCCAGCGGGCCTCGACAGGGGATACGGTACGAGCAGTACTTC
TRBJ2-7 TRBD1 few TRBV29-1 CSVTWTGAYGEQYF TGCAGCGTCACCTGGACAGGGGCCTATGGCGAGCAGTACTTC
TRBJ2-7 NA NA TRBV7-9 CSSSPDWVGYEQYF TGTTCCAGCAGCCCGGACTGGGTTGGCTACGAGCAGTACTTC
TRBJ2-5 TRBD1 NA TRBV5-1 CASRPGQGETQYF TGCGCCAGCAGACCTGGACAGGGCGAGACCCAGTACTTC
TRBJ2-1 NA NA TRBV19 CASSIKVSRNYNEQFF TGTGCCAGTAGTATCAAAGTCTCTAGGAATTACAATGAGCAGTTCTTC
TRBJ1-1 NA NA TRBV7-9 CSSSLPGKGQQNTEAFF TGTTCCAGCAGCTTACCAGGGAAGGGTCAGCAGAACACTGAAGCTTTCTTT
TRBJ1-1 NA NA TRBV19 CASSTDSDTEAFF TGTGCCAGTAGTACGGACTCCGACACTGAAGCTTTCTTT
TRBJ2-2 TRBD2 once TRBV4-1 CASSKTSGRAGGTGELFF TGCGCCAGCAGCAAGACTAGCGGGAGGGCGGGGGGCACCGGGGAGCTGTTTTTT
TRBJ1-1 NA NA TRBV7-2 CASSLAGGNTEAFF TGTGCCAGCAGCTTAGCTGGGGGCAACACTGAAGCTTTCTTT
TRBJ1-2 NA once TRBV27 CASSSRGYYGYTF TGTGCCAGCAGTTCGCGAGGTTATTATGGCTACACCTTC
TRBJ1-2 NA NA TRBV2 CASSGSHLGYGYTF TGTGCCAGCAGTGGGTCCCACCTAGGCTATGGCTACACCTTC
TRBJ1-1 TRBD1 NA TRBV2 CASSARDSNTGAFF TGTGCCAGCAGTGCCCGGGACAGTAACACTGGAGCTTTCTTT